This TCR beta chain comes out of a study of vaccination and CD4 T cells after COVID-19 (dated by TCRdb to between 2022 and 2023). Study-wide context: Every convalescent patient had a positive nasal swab PCR test for SARS-CoV-2, with mild disease in nine or ten patients and severe disease in one. Post-vaccine blood samples were collected a median of approximately 68 days after the second vaccine dose, ranging from 14 to 241 days. Post-COVID blood samples from convalescent patients were collected a median of roughly 100 days after diagnosis, with a range of 35 to 161 days. Culture stimuli were overlapping spike peptide pools from SARS-CoV-2 and from the common cold coronaviruses HCoV-NL63, HCoV-OC43 and HCoV-229E. The convalescent cohort comprised six males and four females, including two Hispanic individuals, seven Caucasians, two Asians and one multiracial person. Control cultures received a CEFX viral epitope pool as the positive control, an HIV-1 Nef peptide pool as the negative control, or no peptide. Two doses of either the Pfizer-BioNTech BNT162b2 vaccine (n=8) or the Moderna mRNA-1273 vaccine (n=2) were administered to participants. In 10 COVID-19 convalescent patients and a handful of infection-naive healthy vaccine recipients, the spike-specific CD4+ TCR repertoire before mRNA vaccination was compared with the repertoire after mRNA vaccination.

V trim: 10 bases; J trim: 0 bases; unmatched bases: 8. The CDR3 spans 15 residues, from the cysteine through the phenylalanine. Just CDR3 DNA is preserved here, 45 bases in frame from base 1. Sequences MDHEN (CDR1) and SYDVKM (CDR2) are obtained from the germline V gene. The treatment or condition label here, explained by the study, means: roughly 10-day PBMC culture with coronavirus spike peptide pools or control peptides (ViraFEST assay). The study used the ViraFEST assay, which expanded antigen-specific T cells with peptide pools and then identified expanded clonotypes by TCR sequencing. The convalescent patients' positive SARS-CoV-2 PCR tests were from March to December 2020, which was before the Alpha, Beta and Delta variants emerged in the United States. Approximately 1.8 million PBMCs per well were cultured in IMDM with 5% human AB serum and 8 to 10 IU/ml IL-2, plus 10 ug/ml peptide pools. Half of the culture medium was replaced with fresh IL-2-containing medium on days 3 and 7. After 10 to 11 days of culture, CD4+ T cells were isolated by negative selection with the EasySep CD4+ T cell isolation kit. Ficoll-Paque Plus gradient centrifugation was used to isolate PBMCs from whole blood, and the isolated PBMCs were then either used fresh or cryopreserved at -140C. Culture conditions were generally each tested in triplicate wells.

Library prep was done by PCR. DNA from cultured CD4+ T cells was subjected to TCR sequencing with the Oncomine TCR Beta short-read assay at the Johns Hopkins FTIC core. Genomic DNA was extracted from the cultured CD4+ T cells with the QIAamp micro DNA kit. The Oncomine TCR Beta libraries from cultured CD4+ T cells were pooled using unique dual indexes and then sequenced on an Illumina iSeq 100. On the study's bioinformatics: Non-productive sequences were removed, and CDR3s not starting with C, not ending with F or W, or shorter than 7 amino acids were discarded. The MANAFEST web application was used to identify antigen-specific clonotypes by comparing peptide-stimulated wells against reference wells and other culture wells. For a clone to be called positive, the clone needed an FDR below 0.05, an odds ratio above 5, and a productive frequency above 0.1% in at least two of three replicate wells. A clonotype was classed as cross-reactive if the clonotype showed significant expansion both in SARS-CoV-2 spike wells and in at least one common cold coronavirus spike condition. Using R version 3.6.1, CDR3 homology was evaluated through Levenshtein distances (stringdist) along with unrooted phylogenetic trees (ape). TCRdb trimmed public reads at Q25 via fastp, called clones via MiXCR and kept in-frame beta chains. Rows with one shared CDR3 protein collapse into an entry with the most common genes and DNA. What appears here as the V and J calls and clone size reflects TCRdb's work, not the paper's. The sample table contains more than 15,000 distinct CDR3 sequences; only one count was recorded for approximately 22% of them. The ten largest make up 7.8% of the sample.

This clonotype was observed a handful of times. It lacks a known antigen. Base qualities are not at hand, and no much larger clone is one base apart. On the study overall, not on this receptor specifically: Nearly all vaccine-specific clones in convalescent patients (304 of 307) were mono-reactive for SARS-CoV-2 spike rather than cross-reactive with common cold coronaviruses. Relatively few convalescent patients were included in the study, and early timepoints after natural infection were not analyzed. The median number of SARS-CoV-2-reactive clonotypes rose from approximately 20 after infection to a few dozen after vaccination, but the change was not significant. Among convalescent patients, a median around 86% of the SARS-CoV-2-reactive clones seen after vaccination appeared only after vaccination, which suggests priming specific to the vaccine.

Sequencing was carried out using cultured CD4+ T cells from blood. The TCR originated in a human donor with COVID-19. Recombination linked TRBV28 to TRBJ2-3; 9 nucleotides in the junction match TRBD2. Here is the DNA: TGTGCCACCATCCGCGGGGGGGGAAGCACAGATACGCAGTATTTT. This gives the protein CATIRGGGSTDTQYF.